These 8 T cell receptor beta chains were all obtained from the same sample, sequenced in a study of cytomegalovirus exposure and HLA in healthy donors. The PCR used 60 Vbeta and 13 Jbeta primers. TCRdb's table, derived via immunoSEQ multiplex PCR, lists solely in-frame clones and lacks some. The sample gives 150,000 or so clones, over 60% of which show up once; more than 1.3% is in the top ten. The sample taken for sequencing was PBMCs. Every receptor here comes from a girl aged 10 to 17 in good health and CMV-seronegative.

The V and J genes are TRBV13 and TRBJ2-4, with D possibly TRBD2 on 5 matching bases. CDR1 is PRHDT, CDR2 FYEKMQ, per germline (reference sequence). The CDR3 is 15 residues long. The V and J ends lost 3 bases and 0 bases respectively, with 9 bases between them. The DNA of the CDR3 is TGTGCCAGCAGCTTCAACGGACTAGCCAAAAACATTCAGTACTTC. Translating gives CASSFNGLAKNIQYF.

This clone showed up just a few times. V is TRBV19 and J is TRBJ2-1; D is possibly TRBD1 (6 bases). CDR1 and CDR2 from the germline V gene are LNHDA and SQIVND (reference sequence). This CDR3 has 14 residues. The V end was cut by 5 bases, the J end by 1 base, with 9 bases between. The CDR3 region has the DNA TGTGCCAGTAGTGTCCAGGGGTCCTACAATGAGCAGTTCTTC. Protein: CASSVQGSYNEQFF. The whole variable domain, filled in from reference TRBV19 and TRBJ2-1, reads DGGITQSPKYLFRKEGQNVTLSCEQNLNHDAMYWYRQDPGQGLRLIYYSQIVNDFQKGDIAEGYSVSREKKESFPLTVTSAQKNPTAFYLCASSVQGSYNEQFFGPGTRLTVL.

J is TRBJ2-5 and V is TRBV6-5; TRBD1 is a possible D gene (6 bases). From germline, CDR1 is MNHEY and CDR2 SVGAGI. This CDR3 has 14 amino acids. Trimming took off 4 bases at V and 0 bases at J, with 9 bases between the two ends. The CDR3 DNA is TGTGCCAGCAGTTCGGGACAAAACCAAGAGACCCAGTACTTC. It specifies CASSSGQNQETQYF.

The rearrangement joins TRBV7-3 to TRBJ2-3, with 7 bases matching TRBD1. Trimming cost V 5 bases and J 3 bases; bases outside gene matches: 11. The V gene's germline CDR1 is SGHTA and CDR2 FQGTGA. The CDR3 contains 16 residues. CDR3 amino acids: CASSPGAGGRTDTQYF. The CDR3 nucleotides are TGTGCCAGCAGCCCAGGGGCAGGGGGTAGGACAGATACGCAGTATTTT.

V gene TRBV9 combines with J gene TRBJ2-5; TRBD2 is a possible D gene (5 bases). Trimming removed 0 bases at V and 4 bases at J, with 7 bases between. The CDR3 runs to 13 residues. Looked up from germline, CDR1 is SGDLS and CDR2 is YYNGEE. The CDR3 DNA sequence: TGTGCCAGCAGCGTAGTGGCGGGAGAGACCCAGTACTTC. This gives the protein CASSVVAGETQYF.

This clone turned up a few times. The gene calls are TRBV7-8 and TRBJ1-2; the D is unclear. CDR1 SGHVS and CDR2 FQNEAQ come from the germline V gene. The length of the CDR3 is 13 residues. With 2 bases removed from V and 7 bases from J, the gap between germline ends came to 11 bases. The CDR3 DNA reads TGTGCCAGCAGCTTACCCTCGACGGGTGGCTACACCTTC. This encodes CASSLPSTGGYTF.

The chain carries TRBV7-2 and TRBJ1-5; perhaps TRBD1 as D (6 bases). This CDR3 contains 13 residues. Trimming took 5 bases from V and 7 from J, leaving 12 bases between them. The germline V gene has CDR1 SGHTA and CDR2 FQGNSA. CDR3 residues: CASSITGSQPQHF. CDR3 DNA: TGTGCCAGCAGCATAACAGGGAGCCAGCCCCAGCATTTT. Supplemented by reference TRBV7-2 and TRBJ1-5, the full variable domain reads GAGVSQSPSNKVTEKGKDVELRCDPISGHTALYWYRQSLGQGLEFLIYFQGNSAPDKSGLPSDRFSAERTGGSVSTLTIQRTQQEDSAVYLCASSITGSQPQHFGDGTRLSIL.

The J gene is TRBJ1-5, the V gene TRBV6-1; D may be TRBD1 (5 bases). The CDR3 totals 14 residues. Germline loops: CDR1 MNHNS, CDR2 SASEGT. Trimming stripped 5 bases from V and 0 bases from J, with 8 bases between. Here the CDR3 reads CASSPGNSNQPQHF. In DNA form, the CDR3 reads TGTGCCAGCAGTCCAGGGAATAGCAATCAGCCCCAGCATTTT.